The source of this T cell receptor beta chain is a study of blood T cell repertoires in COVID-19. This CDR3 spans 14 amino acids. Germline CDR1 and CDR2: SNHLY and FYNNEI. Trimming shortened V by 3 bases and J by 9 bases, and 12 bases separated the two germline ends. Repertoires were generated with immunoSEQ multiplex PCR, while TCRdb's copy carries only in-frame clones and drops some. The repertoire has over 400,000 clones, around 85% of them found once; the top ten carry 8% to 9.5%. The chain joins TRBV2 to TRBJ1-6; D ambiguous. Specimen: PBMCs or T cells enriched from blood (not recorded which). This clonotype was obtained from a woman aged 55-75 years who had recovered from COVID-19. The CDR3 DNA is TGTGCCAGCAGTGACAGATCCTCGGGTTCACCCCTCCACTTT. Its translation: CASSDRSSGSPLHF.